Below are 15 T cell receptor beta chains sequenced from a single sample in a study of T-cell reconstitution after alpha-beta-depleted transplantation in children. It was with unique molecular identifiers that the TCRbeta library was prepared. TCRdb re-called the PCR reads with MiXCR, one entry per CDR3 protein. The table lists around 480,000 distinct CDR3 sequences, around a third of them singletons. The sample here was PBMCs from the stem cell graft donor, taken from the stem cell graft. The receptors derive from a human donor who donated a stem cell graft to a child with aplastic anemia.

This clonotype was detected a few times. The V gene is TRBV18, the J gene TRBJ2-3; perhaps D is TRBD1 or TRBD2 (5 bases each). There are 15 residues in the CDR3. The V gene lost 0 bases and the J gene lost 2 bases, with 9 bases spanning the gap. CDR1 is KGHSH and CDR2 is LQKENI in the germline V gene. In DNA, the CDR3 is TGTGCCAGCTCACCACCGGGGGTTTTCACAGATACGCAGTATTTT. Translated: CASSPPGVFTDTQYF.

In DNA form, the CDR3 reads TGTGCCAGCAGCGGGGACAGGGAGGGCCCTAGCAATCAGCCCCAGCATTTT. Encoded protein: CASSGDREGPSNQPQHF. V usage is TRBV9 and J usage is TRBJ1-5; TRBD1 aligns across 9 bases. V was clipped by 3 bases and J by 0 bases; unmatched bases: 7. From germline, CDR1 is SGDLS and CDR2 YYNGEE. The CDR3 is 17 amino acids.

The rearrangement joins TRBV3-1 to TRBJ2-5; D unclear. The CDR3 loop spans 13 amino acids. The germline V gene has CDR1 LGHDT and CDR2 YNNKEL (reference sequence). V lost 2 bases, J lost 1 base, and 5 bases lay in between. CDR3 nucleotide sequence: TGTGCCAGCAGCCAACCACCCCAAGAGACCCAGTACTTC. The encoded protein is CASSQPPQETQYF.

This clonotype has just one count. The gene calls are TRBV18 and TRBJ1-5; possible D gene TRBD1, 5 bases. CDR1 is KGHSH, CDR2 LQKENI, per germline. The CDR3 runs 15 residues. Trimming took 1 base from V and 1 from J, leaving 8 bases between them. In DNA form, the CDR3 reads TGTGCCAGCTCACCACGAAGGGACAGCAATCAGCCCCAGCATTTT. This encodes CASSPRRDSNQPQHF.

The V call is TRBV7-2, the J call TRBJ2-1; maybe TRBD2 (6 bases). The CDR3 consists of 16 residues. Germline-derived CDR1 and CDR2 are SGHTA and FQGNSA. The V and J ends lost 7 bases and 0 bases respectively, with 16 bases between them. Here the CDR3 reads CASTVIAETSYNEQFF. For the CDR3, the DNA is TGTGCCAGCACTGTGATAGCGGAGACCTCCTACAATGAGCAGTTCTTC. The full variable domain, rest sourced from reference TRBV7-2 and TRBJ2-1, is GAGVSQSPSNKVTEKGKDVELRCDPISGHTALYWYRQSLGQGLEFLIYFQGNSAPDKSGLPSDRFSAERTGGSVSTLTIQRTQQEDSAVYLCASTVIAETSYNEQFFGPGTRLTVL.

This chain links TRBV5-1 with TRBJ2-1, with 10 bases lining up with TRBD1. This CDR3 has 16 amino acids. V trimming: 3 bases; J trimming: 5 bases; junction bases outside the gene matches: 8. CDR1 is SGHRS and CDR2 is YFSETQ in the germline V gene. The CDR3 protein is CASSSNRDRGNNEQFF. The CDR3 region has the DNA TGCGCCAGCAGCTCCAACCGGGACAGGGGTAACAATGAGCAGTTCTTC.

The chain carries TRBV5-1 and TRBJ2-5, with 11 bases lining up with TRBD2. The V and J ends lost 3 bases and 5 bases, in that order; junction bases with no gene match: 9. The CDR3 is 16 amino acids. Per the germline V gene, CDR1 is SGHRS and CDR2 is YFSETQ. Written as DNA, the CDR3 is TGCGCCAGCAGCTCCGGACTAGCGGGTCGGCAGGAGACCCAGTACTTC. This encodes CASSSGLAGRQETQYF. Full variable domain (remainder filled in from reference TRBV5-1 and TRBJ2-5): KAGVTQTPRYLIKTRGQQVTLSCSPISGHRSVSWYQQTPGQGLQFLFEYFSETQRNKGNFPGRFSGRQFSNSRSEMNVSTLELGDSALYLCASSSGLAGRQETQYFGPGTRLLVL.

The chain has TRBV4-3 and TRBJ2-7; possibly TRBD2 for D (6 bases). The CDR3 spans 15 residues. V was cut by 0 bases and J by 0 bases, with 9 bases left in between. Looked up from germline, CDR1 is LGHNA and CDR2 is YSLEER. For the CDR3, the DNA is TGCGCCAGCAGCCAAGATCGCGGGGCCTCCTACGAGCAGTACTTC. Encoded protein: CASSQDRGASYEQYF.

This clonotype has more than one count but fewer than ten. The genes are TRBV4-3 and TRBJ2-7; a possible D gene is TRBD1 (6 bases). The length of the CDR3 is 15 residues. V gave up 1 base and J gave up 3 bases, with 13 bases separating them. Per germline, CDR1 LGHNA and CDR2 YSLEER. The CDR3 coding sequence is TGCGCCAGCAGCCAAGCGGCGGACAGCTACTACGAGCAGTACTTC. Its protein product is CASSQAADSYYEQYF.

This sequence joins TRBV7-9 and TRBJ2-5, with D unresolved. Trimming removed 4 bases at V and 3 bases at J, with 18 bases between. The CDR3 spans 16 residues. CDR1 SEHNR and CDR2 FQNEAQ come from the germline V gene (reference sequence). This chain's CDR3 is CASSSVDTDGKETQYF. The DNA for the CDR3 is TGTGCCAGCAGCTCGGTGGATACGGACGGAAAAGAGACCCAGTACTTC.

A few counts support this clonotype. V usage is TRBV5-4 and J usage is TRBJ1-2; 9 nucleotides agree with TRBD1. J gave up 3 bases and V 3 bases, and 3 bases lay outside the gene matches. Germline V gene lookup returns CDR1 SGHNT and CDR2 YYREEE (reference sequence). CDR3 length equals 14 residues. The CDR3 sequence: CASSWRDRDYGYTF. In DNA form, the CDR3 reads TGTGCCAGCAGCTGGAGGGACAGGGACTATGGCTACACCTTC.

The chain employs TRBV20-1 and TRBJ2-7; D is undetermined. Germline assignment: CDR1 DFQATT and CDR2 SNEGSKA (reference sequence). Trimming took off 0 bases at V and 3 bases at J, with 12 bases between the two ends. The CDR3 contains 14 residues. CDR3 protein: CSARDSPGSYEQYF. The DNA of the CDR3 is TGCAGTGCTAGAGATAGTCCGGGCAGCTACGAGCAGTACTTC.

The chain combines TRBV29-1 with TRBJ1-2; TRBD1 aligns across 9 bases. V was pared by 4 bases and J by 5 bases, with 8 bases of the junction left unmatched. The V gene's germline CDR1 is SQVTM and CDR2 ANQGSEA. CDR3 length equals 14 residues. CDR3 in DNA: TGCAGCGTTGTGCAACAGGGGGCCTTTTATGGCTACACCTTC. This codes for CSVVQQGAFYGYTF.

This clonotype was seen many times. The rearrangement links TRBV20-1 to TRBJ2-7; D is undetermined. With 2 bases removed from V and 1 base from J, the gap between germline ends came to 9 bases. The CDR3 runs 13 residues. The germline V gene has CDR1 DFQATT and CDR2 SNEGSKA (reference sequence). The CDR3 reads CSARPQLSYEQYV. CDR3 sequence (DNA): TGCAGTGCTAGACCCCAGTTGTCCTACGAGCAGTACGTC.

This chain connects TRBV5-5 to TRBJ2-5; the match to TRBD2 covers 13 bases. Germline-derived CDR1 and CDR2 are SGHKS and YYEKEE (reference sequence). Unmatched junction bases numbered 7, after V lost 6 bases and J lost 5 bases. The CDR3 spans 15 residues. The CDR3 nucleotides read TGTGCCAGCACCTCCGGGACTAGCGGGATTGAGACCCAGTACTTC. Translated, it gives CASTSGTSGIETQYF.